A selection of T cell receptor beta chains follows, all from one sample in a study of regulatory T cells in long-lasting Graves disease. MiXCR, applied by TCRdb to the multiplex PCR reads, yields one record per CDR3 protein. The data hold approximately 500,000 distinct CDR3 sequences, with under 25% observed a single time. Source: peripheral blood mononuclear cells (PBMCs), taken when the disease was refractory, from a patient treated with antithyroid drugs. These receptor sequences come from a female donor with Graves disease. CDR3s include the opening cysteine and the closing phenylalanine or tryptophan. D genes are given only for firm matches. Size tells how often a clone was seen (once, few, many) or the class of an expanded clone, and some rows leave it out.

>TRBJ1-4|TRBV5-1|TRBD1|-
CASSTTSGGVREKLFF
TGCGCCAGCAGCACTACGTCAGGGGGAGTACGTGAAAAACTGTTTTTT
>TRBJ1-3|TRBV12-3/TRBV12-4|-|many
CASSPGGSSGNTIYF
TGTGCCAGCAGCCCGGGCGGCAGCTCTGGAAACACCATATATTTT
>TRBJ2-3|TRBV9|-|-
CASSVEGHTSTDTQYF
TGTGCCAGCAGCGTAGAAGGACACACTAGCACAGATACGCAGTATTTT
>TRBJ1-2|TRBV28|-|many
CASSLSANYGYTF
TGTGCCAGCAGTTTATCGGCCAACTATGGCTACACCTTC
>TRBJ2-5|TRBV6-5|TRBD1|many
CASSWNRDRGRETQYF
TGTGCCAGCAGTTGGAACCGGGACAGGGGGCGAGAGACCCAGTACTTC
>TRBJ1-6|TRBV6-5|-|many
CASSYSTSSYNSPLHF
TGTGCCAGCAGTTACTCGACGAGCTCCTATAATTCACCCCTCCACTTT
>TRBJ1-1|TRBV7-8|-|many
CASSFRQLGNTEAFF
TGTGCCAGCAGCTTTCGACAGCTGGGGAACACTGAAGCTTTCTTT
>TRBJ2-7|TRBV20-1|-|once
CSAREPPTYEQYF
TGCAGTGCTAGGGAACCCCCCACCTACGAGCAGTACTTC
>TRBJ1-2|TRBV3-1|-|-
CASSQADLQGNYGYTF
TGTGCCAGCAGCCAAGCCGACCTACAGGGAAACTATGGCTACACCTTC
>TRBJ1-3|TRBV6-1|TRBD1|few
CASSRDRSFGNTIYF
TGTGCCAGCAGTCGGGACAGGAGTTTTGGAAACACCATATATTTT
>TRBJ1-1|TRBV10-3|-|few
CAISEFAGNTEAFF
TGTGCCATCAGTGAATTCGCGGGGAACACTGAAGCTTTCTTT
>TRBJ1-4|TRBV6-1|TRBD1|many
CASMTNGQGDEKLFF
TGTGCCAGCATGACCAACGGACAGGGCGATGAAAAACTGTTTTTT
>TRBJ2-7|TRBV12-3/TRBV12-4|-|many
CASSLRGGTTSYEQYF
TGTGCCAGCAGTTTAAGAGGGGGGACTACCTCCTACGAGCAGTACTTC
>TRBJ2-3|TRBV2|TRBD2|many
CASSELAGGTDTQYF
TGTGCCAGCAGTGAACTAGCGGGGGGAACAGATACGCAGTATTTT
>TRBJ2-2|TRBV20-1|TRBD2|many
CSARDKGLGDTGELFF
TGCAGTGCTAGAGATAAGGGACTAGGTGACACCGGGGAGCTGTTTTTT
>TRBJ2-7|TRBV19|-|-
CASSIFDSSYEQYF
TGTGCCAGTAGTATTTTCGACAGCTCCTACGAGCAGTACTTC
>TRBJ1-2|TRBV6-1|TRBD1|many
CASSRGQTANYGYTF
TGTGCCAGCAGTAGGGGACAGACAGCTAACTATGGCTACACCTTC
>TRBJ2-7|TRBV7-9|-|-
CASSPPGVARLVYEQYF
TGTGCCAGCAGCCCCCCCGGGGTAGCTCGGCTAGTCTACGAGCAGTACTTC
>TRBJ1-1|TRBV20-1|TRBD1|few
CSARDRPGGYTEAFF
TGCAGTGCTAGAGATAGGCCAGGGGGCTACACTGAAGCTTTCTTT
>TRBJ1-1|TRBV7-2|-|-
CASSLDFMSTEAFF
TGTGCCAGCAGCTTAGATTTTATGAGCACTGAAGCTTTCTTT
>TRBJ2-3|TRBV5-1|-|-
CASSFGTTSGHTQYF
TGCGCCAGCAGCTTCGGGACCACCTCCGGTCATACGCAGTATTTT
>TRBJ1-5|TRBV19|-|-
CASRDREIRWNQPQHF
TGTGCCAGTAGAGACAGAGAAATCCGGTGGAATCAGCCCCAGCATTTT
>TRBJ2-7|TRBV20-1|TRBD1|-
CSARYPTGESYEQYF
TGCAGTGCTAGATACCCGACAGGGGAGAGCTACGAGCAGTACTTC
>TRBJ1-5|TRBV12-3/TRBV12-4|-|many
CASSFGRGGNQPQHF
TGTGCCAGCAGTTTCGGCCGCGGGGGCAATCAGCCCCAGCATTTT
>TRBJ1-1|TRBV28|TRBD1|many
CASSLWTGGDTEAFF
TGTGCCAGCTCCCTATGGACAGGGGGAGACACTGAAGCTTTCTTT
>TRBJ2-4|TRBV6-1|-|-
CASTPGADAKNIQYF
TGTGCCAGCACCCCAGGGGCGGACGCCAAAAACATTCAGTACTTC
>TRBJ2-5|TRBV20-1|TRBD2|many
CSAMDSGRETQYF
TGCAGTGCTATGGATAGCGGGAGGGAGACCCAGTACTTC
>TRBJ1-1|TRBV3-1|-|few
CASSHTSTGNTEAFF
TGTGCCAGCAGCCACACCTCGACAGGGAACACTGAAGCTTTCTTT
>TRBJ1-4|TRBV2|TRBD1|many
CASSDGTGREKLFF
TGTGCCAGCAGTGACGGGACAGGGCGTGAAAAACTGTTTTTT
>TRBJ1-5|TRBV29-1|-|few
CSVAGTADQPQHF
TGCAGCGTCGCTGGGACGGCAGATCAGCCCCAGCATTTT
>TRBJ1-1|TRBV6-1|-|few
CASSRYPPITVMNTEAFF
TGTGCCAGCAGTAGGTACCCCCCCATTACAGTGATGAACACTGAAGCTTTCTTT
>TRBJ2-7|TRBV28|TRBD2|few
CASSPTSGPHYEQYF
TGTGCCAGCAGCCCGACTAGCGGGCCACACTACGAGCAGTACTTC
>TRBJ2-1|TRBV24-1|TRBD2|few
CATEGLAGYNEQFF
TGTGCCACGGAGGGACTAGCGGGGTACAATGAGCAGTTCTTC
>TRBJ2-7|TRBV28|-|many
CASSPAEGDYSLVRSYEQYF
TGTGCCAGCAGCCCAGCGGAGGGGGACTACTCGTTAGTAAGATCCTACGAGCAGTACTTC
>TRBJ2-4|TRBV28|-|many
CASRTDSFPAKNIQYF
TGTGCCAGCAGGACAGACAGCTTTCCAGCCAAAAACATTCAGTACTTC
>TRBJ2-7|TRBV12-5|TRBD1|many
CASGLVDRDRFSYEQYF
TGTGCTAGTGGTTTGGTCGACCGGGACAGATTCTCCTACGAGCAGTACTTC
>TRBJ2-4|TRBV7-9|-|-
CASSLAPILAKNIQYF
TGTGCCAGCAGCTTAGCGCCGATCCTAGCCAAAAACATTCAGTACTTC
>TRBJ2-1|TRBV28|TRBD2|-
CASSWGGSSYNEQFF
TGTGCCAGCAGTTGGGGGGGGAGCTCCTACAATGAGCAGTTCTTC
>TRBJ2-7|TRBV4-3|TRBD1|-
CASSHPPGQTYEQYF
TGCGCCAGCAGCCATCCCCCGGGACAGACCTACGAGCAGTACTTC
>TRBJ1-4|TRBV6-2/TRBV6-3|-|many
CASSWAGGSTNEKLFF
TGTGCCAGCAGCTGGGCGGGGGGCAGCACTAATGAAAAACTGTTTTTT
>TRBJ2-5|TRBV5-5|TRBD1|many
CASSSYRGLAQYF
TGTGCCAGCAGCTCCTACAGGGGGTTGGCCCAGTACTTC
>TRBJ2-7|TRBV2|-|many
CASSEEGKQYF
TGTGCCAGCAGTGAAGAGGGAAAGCAGTACTTC
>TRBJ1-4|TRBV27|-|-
CASRAGGNGATNEKLFF
TGTGCCAGCAGAGCCGGGGGGAATGGAGCAACTAATGAAAAACTGTTTTTT
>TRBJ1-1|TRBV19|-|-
CASSGRGNTEAFF
TGTGCCAGTAGTGGCAGGGGAAACACTGAAGCTTTCTTT
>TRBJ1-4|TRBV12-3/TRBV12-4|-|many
CASSSPWQGRSFGELFF
TGTGCCAGCAGTTCCCCTTGGCAGGGGCGCTCTTTCGGGGAACTGTTTTTT
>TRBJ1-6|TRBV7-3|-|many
CASSLTPQGNSPLHF
TGTGCCAGCAGCTTAACCCCCCAGGGGAATTCACCCCTCCACTTT
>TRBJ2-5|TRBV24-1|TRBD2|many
CATSETAGPQETQYF
TGTGCCACCAGTGAAACAGCGGGACCCCAAGAGACCCAGTACTTC
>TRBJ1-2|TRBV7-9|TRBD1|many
CASSLASDRVYGYTF
TGTGCCAGCAGCTTAGCCTCTGACAGGGTCTATGGCTACACCTTC
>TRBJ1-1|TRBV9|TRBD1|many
CASSLSSTGTTEAFF
TGTGCCAGCAGCCTTAGCTCGACAGGGACAACTGAAGCTTTCTTT
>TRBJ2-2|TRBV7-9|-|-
CASSLDRQNTGELFF
TGTGCCAGCAGCTTAGATCGACAGAACACCGGGGAGCTGTTTTTT